The 25 T cell receptor beta chains presented below share a single source sample, sequenced in a study of cytomegalovirus exposure and HLA in healthy donors. Primers for the PCR totalled 60 Vbeta and 13 Jbeta. The repertoire was sequenced with immunoSEQ multiplex PCR; TCRdb's copy has only in-frame clones and lacks some. The data show 150,000 to 200,000 clones, with approximately 80% seen just once and under 2% held by the top ten. Sequenced input: PBMCs. Source of these receptors: a woman aged 25 to 39 in good health and CMV-seronegative.

This clone appeared once. J is TRBJ1-3 and V is TRBV9, with 7 bases aligning to TRBD1. From germline, CDR1 is SGDLS and CDR2 YYNGEE. The V gene end was trimmed by 4 bases and the J gene end by 1 base; junction bases not matched to a gene: 8. The CDR3 length is 16 residues. The chain's CDR3 is CASSPQTGKSGNTIYF. Written as DNA, the CDR3 is TGTGCCAGCAGCCCTCAGACAGGGAAGTCTGGAAACACCATATATTTT. The full variable domain, completed using reference TRBV9 and TRBJ1-3, is DSGVTQTPKHLITATGQRVTLRCSPRSGDLSVYWYQQSLDQGLQFLIQYYNGEERAKGNILERFSAQQFPDLHSELNLSSLELGDSALYFCASSPQTGKSGNTIYFGEGSWLTVV.

The chain links TRBV27 to TRBJ2-5, with 7 nucleotides matching TRBD1. The germline V gene encodes CDR1 MNHEY and CDR2 SMNVEV (reference sequence). This CDR3 spans 16 amino acids. V trimming: 6 bases; J trimming: 2 bases; junction bases outside the gene matches: 12. CDR3 nucleotides: TGTGCCAGCAGCCGGGTCTCTTCGGGACAGCAAGAGACCCAGTACTTC. Protein sequence: CASSRVSSGQQETQYF.

The V call is TRBV10-2, the J call TRBJ2-1, with TRBD2 identical over 9 bases. Germline V gene lookup returns CDR1 WSHSY and CDR2 SAAADI. The junction had 9 bases not matched to a gene; V was cut back by 3 bases and J by 6 bases. The CDR3 has 16 residues. CDR3 sequence: CASSEPPSGAPNEQFF. The CDR3 nucleotides are TGCGCCAGCAGTGAACCCCCTAGCGGGGCCCCCAATGAGCAGTTCTTC.

Points on this clone: One junction end disagrees with the germline gene, perhaps due to a read error. The chain carries TRBV6-6 and TRBJ1-5; D unclear. The CDR3 covers 12 residues. Germline CDR1 and CDR2: MNHNY and SVGAGI (reference sequence). CDR3 residues: CASAGWNRPQHF. The CDR3 nucleotides are TGTGCCAGCGCCGGGTGGAATCGGCCCCAGCATTTT.

The chain links TRBV5-1 to TRBJ2-1, with D possibly matching TRBD2 (5 bases). CDR1 and CDR2 (germline): SGHRS, YFSETQ. The CDR3 contains 17 residues. Trimming left V 4 bases short and J 7 bases short, with 24 bases between. The CDR3 coding sequence is TGCGCCAGCAGCCCCACTACTGCCGGGGTGGTTAGGAATGAGCAGTTCTTC. Translated: CASSPTTAGVVRNEQFF. Full variable domain (remainder filled in from reference TRBV5-1 and TRBJ2-1): KAGVTQTPRYLIKTRGQQVTLSCSPISGHRSVSWYQQTPGQGLQFLFEYFSETQRNKGNFPGRFSGRQFSNSRSEMNVSTLELGDSALYLCASSPTTAGVVRNEQFFGPGTRLTVL.

This clone was detected a few times. The chain has TRBV25-1 and TRBJ1-6, with D tentatively TRBD1 (6 bases). Between the trimmed V and J ends, which lost 2 bases and 9 bases, there was a span of 17 bases. CDR1 MGHDK and CDR2 SYGVNS come from the germline V gene. The CDR3 loop spans 16 amino acids. The CDR3 nucleotides are TGTGCCAGCAGTGAACCCTTAGGGGGGGTACGTTCACCCCTCCACTTT. Protein sequence: CASSEPLGGVRSPLHF.

The J gene is TRBJ1-3, the V gene TRBV18; possible D gene TRBD1, 5 bases. Trimming took 4 bases from V and 4 from J, leaving 11 bases between them. From germline, CDR1 is KGHSH and CDR2 LQKENI. The CDR3 loop spans 14 amino acids. The CDR3 nucleotides are TGTGCCAGCTCACTGGCAGGGAAAGGAAACACCATATATTTT. It translates to CASSLAGKGNTIYF.

This clone showed up just once. The rearrangement links TRBV15 to TRBJ1-5, with a possible D match to TRBD1 (5 bases). There are 17 residues in the CDR3. Germline lookup yields CDR1 LNHNV and CDR2 YYDKDF (reference sequence). V lost 1 base and J 2 bases, leaving 15 bases between the germline ends. The CDR3 protein is CATSRARGGMGNQPQHF. CDR3 coding DNA: TGTGCCACCAGCAGAGCTAGGGGAGGTATGGGCAATCAGCCCCAGCATTTT.

This clone has just a few counts. CDR3 amino acids: CSAGQGRGEQYF. CDR3 DNA sequence: TGCAGCGCCGGACAGGGTCGGGGCGAGCAGTACTTC. This chain connects TRBV29-1 to TRBJ2-7, with TRBD1 matching over 8 bases. CDR1 and CDR2 (germline): SQVTM, ANQGSEA. The CDR3 extends over 12 amino acids. V lost 7 bases and J lost 6; bases outside the gene matches: 8.

This clone occurred once. The chain links TRBV28 to TRBJ2-5; D is perhaps TRBD1 (5 bases). The CDR3 totals 13 residues. Trimming cost V 4 bases and J 2 bases, with 8 bases left between them. Germline V gene data show CDR1 as MDHEN and CDR2 as SYDVKM. The CDR3 sequence is CASSSRVQETQYF. In nucleotides, the CDR3 is TGTGCCAGCAGTTCCAGGGTACAAGAGACCCAGTACTTC.

This chain links TRBV5-5 with TRBJ2-7; 9 positions agree with TRBD1. The germline V gene has CDR1 SGHKS and CDR2 YYEKEE (reference sequence). The CDR3 is 15 amino acids. Losses at the gene ends were 0 bases for V and 4 bases for J; bases not matched to a gene: 5. CDR3 in DNA: TGTGCCAGCAGCTTGGTCGTGACAGGGGGTTACGAGCAGTACTTC. Amino acid sequence: CASSLVVTGGYEQYF.

This clone occurred once. The chain is built from TRBV16 and TRBJ2-7; the match to TRBD1 covers 9 bases. This CDR3 is 16 amino acids long. Looked up from germline, CDR1 is KGHSY and CDR2 is FQNENV. The V segment lost 1 base and the J segment 5 bases; nucleotides outside the gene matches: 9. The CDR3: CASSQWGTGPTNEQYF. Written as DNA, the CDR3 is TGTGCCAGCAGCCAATGGGGGACAGGGCCCACCAACGAGCAGTACTTC.

In nucleotides, the CDR3 is TGTGCCAGCGGGGGGACCAATAATTCACCCCTCCACTTT. It translates to CASGGTNNSPLHF. The chain links TRBV6-5 to TRBJ1-6; a possible D gene is TRBD1 (5 bases). CDR3 length: 13 amino acids. V was trimmed by 8 bases and J by 5 bases, leaving 10 bases between them. The V gene's germline CDR1 is MNHEY and CDR2 SVGAGI.

This rearrangement joins TRBV6-5 to TRBJ2-5, with 14 bases aligning to TRBD2. J gave up 7 bases and V 7 bases, and 5 bases lay outside the gene matches. The V gene's germline CDR1 is MNHEY and CDR2 SVGAGI. This CDR3 is 14 amino acids long. As DNA, the CDR3 is TGTGCCAGCAAGGCGGGACTAGCGGGGGCGACCCAGTACTTC. Its protein product is CASKAGLAGATQYF.

The rearrangement joins TRBV6-6 to TRBJ1-1; D unclear. From germline, CDR1 is MNHNY and CDR2 SVGAGI (reference sequence). CDR3 length equals 13 residues. Deletions cut 6 bases from V and 0 bases from J, with 8 bases between. The CDR3 loop reads CASRPRLNTEAFF. In DNA, the CDR3 is TGTGCCAGCAGGCCGCGTTTGAACACTGAAGCTTTCTTT.

This clone was observed a handful of times. The rearrangement uses TRBV27 and TRBJ2-7, with 9 bases aligning to TRBD2. V was pared by 3 bases and J by 2 bases, with 2 bases of the junction left unmatched. The germline gives CDR1 MNHEY, CDR2 SMNVEV (reference sequence). This CDR3 contains 14 residues. CDR3 loop: CASSFGGGAYEQYF. The DNA of the CDR3 is TGTGCCAGCAGTTTTGGCGGGGGGGCCTACGAGCAGTACTTC.

The rearrangement joins TRBV5-6 to TRBJ2-5; D possibly corresponds to TRBD2 (6 bases). CDR3 length: 14 residues. Germline V CDR1 and CDR2: SGHDT, YYEEEE. Trimming removed 3 bases at V and 0 bases at J, with 9 bases between. The CDR3 nucleotides are TGTGCCAGCAGCTCCTCGGGGGACCAAGAGACCCAGTACTTC. Its translation: CASSSSGDQETQYF.

The rearrangement links TRBV7-9 to TRBJ1-1; a possible D gene is TRBD1 (5 bases). The CDR3 contains 14 residues. Germline-derived CDR1 and CDR2 are SEHNR and FQNEAQ (reference sequence). V lost 1 base and J lost 1, with 7 bases in between. The CDR3 reads CASSLDRPNTEAFF. CDR3 in DNA: TGTGCCAGCAGCTTAGACAGGCCGAACACTGAAGCTTTCTTT.

The V and J genes are TRBV19 and TRBJ2-7; the match to TRBD2 covers 9 bases. Germline CDR1 reads LNHDA; CDR2 reads SQIVND (reference sequence). Trimming cost V 4 bases and J 7 bases; bases outside gene matches: 11. The CDR3 is made up of 15 amino acids. This CDR3 reads CASSNQAGTSWEQYF. The CDR3 DNA follows: TGTGCCAGTAGTAACCAAGCCGGGACTAGCTGGGAGCAGTACTTC.

This chain uses TRBV7-2 with TRBJ2-7; D might be TRBD1 (6 bases). V dropped 2 bases and J dropped 2 bases, with 13 bases sitting between them. Per the germline V gene, CDR1 is SGHTA and CDR2 is FQGNSA. CDR3 length equals 15 residues. CDR3 region: CASSLTQGLAYEQYF. In nucleotides, the CDR3 is TGTGCCAGCAGCTTAACTCAGGGGCTAGCCTACGAGCAGTACTTC. Full variable domain (remainder filled in from reference TRBV7-2 and TRBJ2-7): GAGVSQSPSNKVTEKGKDVELRCDPISGHTALYWYRQSLGQGLEFLIYFQGNSAPDKSGLPSDRFSAERTGGSVSTLTIQRTQQEDSAVYLCASSLTQGLAYEQYFGPGTRLTVT.

The V call is TRBV5-4, the J call TRBJ2-3; possible D gene TRBD1, 5 bases. V gave up 0 bases and J gave up 0 bases, with 11 bases separating them. The CDR3 extends over 16 amino acids. CDR1 and CDR2 from the germline V gene are SGHNT and YYREEE (reference sequence). The CDR3 sequence: CASSLGGGSSTDTQYF. The CDR3, as DNA: TGTGCCAGCAGCTTGGGGGGCGGAAGTAGCACAGATACGCAGTATTTT.

The CDR3 region is CASATGLAGVDTQYF. The CDR3 DNA follows: TGTGCCAGTGCTACGGGACTAGCGGGGGTTGATACGCAGTATTTT. The genes are TRBV19 and TRBJ2-3, with 14 bases that match TRBD2. Per germline, CDR1 LNHDA and CDR2 SQIVND (reference sequence). The junction had 7 bases not matched to a gene; V was cut back by 8 bases and J by 6 bases. The CDR3 extends over 15 amino acids.

The chain is built from TRBV7-2 and TRBJ2-7; 8 bases fit TRBD2. J lost 2 bases, V lost 2 bases, and 5 bases had no gene match. Germline V CDR1 and CDR2: SGHTA, FQGNSA. CDR3 length: 15 residues. The CDR3 reads CASSLSSGAPYEQYF. The CDR3 region has the DNA TGTGCCAGCAGCTTAAGTAGCGGGGCCCCCTACGAGCAGTACTTC.

J is TRBJ1-2 and V is TRBV2, with 8 nucleotides matching TRBD1. Germline loops: CDR1 SNHLY, CDR2 FYNNEI. J lost 3 bases, V lost 8 bases, and 8 bases had no gene match. This CDR3 has 14 residues. CDR3 residues: CASVSGTGDYGYTF. The CDR3 nucleotides are TGTGCCAGCGTCTCCGGGACAGGAGACTATGGCTACACCTTC.

The rearrangement joins TRBV6-1 to TRBJ2-2; 8 nucleotides line up with TRBD1. Germline trimming cut 5 bases from V and 6 bases from J; bases unmatched to any gene: 8. CDR3 length: 15 residues. The germline V gene encodes CDR1 MNHNS and CDR2 SASEGT. The CDR3 protein is CASSPRGQRAGELFF. CDR3 nucleotides: TGTGCCAGCAGTCCCAGGGGGCAAAGGGCCGGGGAGCTGTTTTTT.